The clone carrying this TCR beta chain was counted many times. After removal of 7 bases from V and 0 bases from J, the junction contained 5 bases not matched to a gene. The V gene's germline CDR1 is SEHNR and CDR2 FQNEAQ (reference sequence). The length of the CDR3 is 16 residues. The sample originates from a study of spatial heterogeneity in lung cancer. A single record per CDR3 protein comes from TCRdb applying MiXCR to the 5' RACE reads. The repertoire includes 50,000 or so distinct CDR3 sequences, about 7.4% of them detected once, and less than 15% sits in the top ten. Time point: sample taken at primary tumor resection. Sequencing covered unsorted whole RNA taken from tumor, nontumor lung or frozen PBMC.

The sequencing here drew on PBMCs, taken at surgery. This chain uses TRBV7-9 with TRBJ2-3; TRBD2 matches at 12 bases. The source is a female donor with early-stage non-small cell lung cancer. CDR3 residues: CASKTSGGTSTDTQYF. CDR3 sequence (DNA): TGTGCCAGCAAGACTAGCGGGGGAACCAGCACAGATACGCAGTATTTT.